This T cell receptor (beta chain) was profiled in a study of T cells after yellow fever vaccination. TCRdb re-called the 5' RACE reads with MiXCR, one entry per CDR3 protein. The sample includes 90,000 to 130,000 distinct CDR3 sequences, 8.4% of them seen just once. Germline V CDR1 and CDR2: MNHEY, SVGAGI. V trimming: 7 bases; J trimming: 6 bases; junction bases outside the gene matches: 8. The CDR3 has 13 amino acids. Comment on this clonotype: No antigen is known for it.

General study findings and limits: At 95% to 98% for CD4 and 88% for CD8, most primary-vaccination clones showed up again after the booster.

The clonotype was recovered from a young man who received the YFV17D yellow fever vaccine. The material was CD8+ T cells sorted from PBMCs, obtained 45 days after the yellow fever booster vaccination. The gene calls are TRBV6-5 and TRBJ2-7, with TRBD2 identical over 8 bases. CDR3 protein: CASTPPGGREQYF. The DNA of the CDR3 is TGTGCCAGCACCCCCCCGGGAGGGCGCGAGCAGTACTTC.